The following is a T cell receptor (beta chain) sequence with its context. Its binding antigen is unknown. Base qualities are not at hand, and no much larger clone is one base apart. Collaborating institutions collected whole blood in K2EDTA tubes following their own protocols. For TCRbeta analysis, collaborators shipped samples as frozen whole blood, isolated PBMCs, or DNA extracted from either of those sample types. The entry originates in a study of blood T cell repertoires in COVID-19 (dated by TCRdb to 2018 to 2020). As for the study more broadly: The collaborator samples originated in the United States, Italy and Spain and spanned the acute and convalescent phases of COVID-19. The material from the prospective study consisted of cDNA or gDNA derived from T cells, B-cell-depleted T cells, or PBMCs. The repertoires were made available in a free public database intended to serve as a resource for research on the immune response to SARS-CoV-2. The dataset comprised deeply sampled blood TCRbeta repertoires from subjects exposed to, actively infected with, or recovered from COVID-19. The samples were drawn from the first 160 participants of the ongoing ImmuneRACE study and from roughly 1,300 subjects provided by 6 global collaborators. Where available, HLA class I and class II types were obtained from metadata supplied by the sample provider rather than from assay-based typing. A de-identified subject ID, COVID-19 status, age in years and sex were almost always included in the sample metadata.

TCRbeta CDR3 regions were amplified from genomic DNA using the immunoSEQ Assay, a bias-controlled multiplex PCR. The source study handled its data this way. The number of nucleated cells in each sample was estimated by amplification of reference gene primers within the assay. To quantify the absolute abundance of each unique TCRbeta CDR3 rearrangement, sequence reads were collapsed and filtered. Productive Simpson clonality was computed per sample as the square root of Simpson's diversity index over productive rearrangements. What TCRdb holds here is the immuneACCESS table cut down to in-frame rearrangements. Part of the clones is not present; checked against another copy, under half of the missing clones reflect an unresolved V gene, and the others are unexplained. D and trimming were read from the DNA, whereas the V and J calls and clone size are those reported in that table. The sample profile shows 150,000 to 200,000 clones; 70% to 90% of them were found once. The top ten clonotypes cover 8% to 10% of the sample.

Taken from cysteine to phenylalanine, the CDR3 has 17 residues. The only DNA kept is the CDR3, 51 bases in frame from the first base. Between the V and J ends, shortened by 0 bases and 2 bases respectively, the junction contains 14 bases. Per the germline V gene (reference sequence), SEHNR is the CDR1 and FQNEAQ is the CDR2. Study-wide findings and limitations: The quantity of clinical and demographic metadata differed by source and by participant and was supplied without curation.

Sequenced material: peripheral blood. This receptor was taken from a man aged 50-60 years with active or convalescent COVID-19. This chain is built from TRBV7-9 and TRBJ1-5, with no D gene named confidently. The CDR3 loop reads CASSLAWEAGGNQPQHF. The DNA sequence follows: TGTGCCAGCAGCTTAGCTTGGGAGGCAGGAGGCAATCAGCCCCAGCATTTT. With the rest looked up from the reference TRBV7-9 and TRBJ1-5 genes rather than sequenced, the full variable domain is DTGVSQNPRHKITKRGQNVTFRCDPISEHNRLYWYRQTLGQGPEFLTYFQNEAQLEKSRLLSDRFSAERPKGSFSTLEIQRTEQGDSAMYLCASSLAWEAGGNQPQHFGDGTRLSIL.